This T cell receptor (beta chain) was recovered during a study of blood T cell repertoires in COVID-19. The germline V gene has CDR1 LNHDA and CDR2 SQIVND (reference sequence). The CDR3 has 18 residues. The ends lost 3 bases at V and 4 bases at J; junction bases unmatched: 12. Profiling relied on immunoSEQ multiplex PCR, and the TCRdb table lists in-frame clones only, not all of them. The sample yields about 110,000 clones, more than 65% seen once. This clone is a singleton in its sample. Sequencing input: peripheral blood. The chain has TRBV19 and TRBJ2-3; 11 bases line up with TRBD2. The receptor was isolated from a woman of 80 years or more with active or convalescent COVID-19. The CDR3 here is CASSIGLAGVWGADTQYF. The DNA of the CDR3 is TGTGCCAGTAGTATCGGACTAGCGGGCGTATGGGGCGCAGATACGCAGTATTTT.